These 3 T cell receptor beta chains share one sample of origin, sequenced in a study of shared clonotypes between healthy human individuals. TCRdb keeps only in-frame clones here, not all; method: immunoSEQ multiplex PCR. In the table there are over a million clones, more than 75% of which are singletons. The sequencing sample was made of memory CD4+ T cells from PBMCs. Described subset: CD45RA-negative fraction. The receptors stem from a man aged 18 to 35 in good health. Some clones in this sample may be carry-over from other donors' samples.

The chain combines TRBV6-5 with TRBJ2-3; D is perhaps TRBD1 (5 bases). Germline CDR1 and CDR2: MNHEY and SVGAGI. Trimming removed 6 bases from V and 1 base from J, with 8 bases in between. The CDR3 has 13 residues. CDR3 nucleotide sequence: TGTGCCAGCAGGTTGACAGGCACAGATACGCAGTATTTT. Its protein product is CASRLTGTDTQYF.

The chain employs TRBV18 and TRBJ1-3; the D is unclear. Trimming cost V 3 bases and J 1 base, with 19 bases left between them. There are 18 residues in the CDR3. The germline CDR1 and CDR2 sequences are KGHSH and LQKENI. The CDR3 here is CASSPGVGQRRSGNTIYF. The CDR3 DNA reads TGTGCCAGCTCACCGGGAGTTGGGCAACGAAGATCTGGAAACACCATATATTTT.

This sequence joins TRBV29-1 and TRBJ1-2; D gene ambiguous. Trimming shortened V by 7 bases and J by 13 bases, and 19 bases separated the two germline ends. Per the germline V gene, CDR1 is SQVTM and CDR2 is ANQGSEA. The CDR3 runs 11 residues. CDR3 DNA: TGCAGCGCCTCTTCCGGACCCCCCGGCACCTTC. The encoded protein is CSASSGPPGTF.